A single sample is the source of the 19 T cell receptor beta chains below, sequenced in a study of brain T cells in children with intractable seizures. Clones were sequenced by immunoSEQ multiplex PCR, and TCRdb holds only the in-frame ones, with some missing. The data hold fewer than 85,000 clones, with about 93% observed a single time. The sequenced sample was peripheral blood, obtained at surgery. The receptors originated from a boy in the first two years of life with tuberous sclerosis and intractable seizures.

The chain combines TRBV19 with TRBJ1-4, with 7 bases lining up with TRBD1. The CDR3 extends over 16 amino acids. Germline CDR1 LNHDA, CDR2 SQIVND (reference sequence). With 6 bases clipped from V and 5 bases from J, the junction kept 12 bases outside the gene matches. CDR3 loop: CASRLEEGAPNEKLFF. The CDR3 DNA sequence: TGTGCCAGTAGGCTTGAAGAGGGGGCCCCAAATGAAAAACTGTTTTTT. The full variable domain, rest sourced from reference TRBV19 and TRBJ1-4, is DGGITQSPKYLFRKEGQNVTLSCEQNLNHDAMYWYRQDPGQGLRLIYYSQIVNDFQKGDIAEGYSVSREKKESFPLTVTSAQKNPTAFYLCASRLEEGAPNEKLFFGSGTQLSVL.

The V and J genes are TRBV21-1 and TRBJ1-5. TRBV21-1 is deemed a pseudogene. The CDR3 runs 19 residues. The CDR3 spells CASSKTGPTGTYLIEPQHF. CDR3 nucleotides: TGTGCCAGCAGCAAAACGGGTCCCACGGGCACCTATCTTATAGAGCCCCAGCATTTT.

This rearrangement joins TRBV12-3 or TRBV12-4 to TRBJ2-1; no clear D. V was trimmed by 7 bases and J by 3 bases, leaving 7 bases between them. This CDR3 comprises 12 residues. The CDR3 DNA follows: TGTGCCAGCACTACCCTCTACAATGAGCAGTTCTTC. Its protein product is CASTTLYNEQFF.

The DNA for the CDR3 is TGTGCCAGCAGCGGAGACAGGGGGCGCACCGGGGAGCTGTTTTTT. Amino acids: CASSGDRGRTGELFF. The chain is built from TRBV11-3 and TRBJ2-2, with 10 positions matching TRBD1. The trim removed 5 bases at V and 4 bases at J, leaving 4 bases unmatched. Germline-derived CDR1 and CDR2 are SGHNT and YENEEA. The CDR3 length is 15 residues. Drawing the rest from reference TRBV11-3 and TRBJ2-2, the complete variable domain is EAGVVQSPRYKIIEKKQPVAFWCNPISGHNTLYWYLQNLGQGPELLIRYENEEAVDDSQLPKDRFSAERLKGVDSTLKIQPAELGDSAVYLCASSGDRGRTGELFFGEGSRLTVL.

This chain joins TRBV30 and TRBJ1-4; D call uncertain. The CDR3 covers 14 residues. V lost 5 bases and J 4 bases, leaving 14 bases between the germline ends. The germline V gene has CDR1 GTSNPN and CDR2 SVGIG (reference sequence). CDR3 in DNA: TGTGCCTGGCGCCCCGGGCCCAATAATGAAAAACTGTTTTTT. Its translation: CAWRPGPNNEKLFF.

The rearrangement links TRBV6-5 to TRBJ2-7, with D perhaps matching TRBD1 or TRBD2 (5 bases each). V gave up 6 bases and J gave up 2 bases, with 17 bases separating them. Germline CDR1 is MNHEY and CDR2 is SVGAGI. The length of the CDR3 is 15 residues. The CDR3: CASRTGTPKPYEQYF. DNA for the CDR3: TGTGCCAGCAGGACCGGGACCCCAAAGCCCTACGAGCAGTACTTC.

The genes are TRBV14 and TRBJ1-1, with D possibly being TRBD1 (6 bases). Germline lookup yields CDR1 SGHDN and CDR2 FVKESK. The CDR3 totals 11 residues. V was cut by 5 bases and J by 7 bases, with 8 bases left in between. The CDR3 loop reads CASSGGREAFF. The DNA of the CDR3 is TGTGCCAGCAGCGGGGGGCGTGAAGCTTTCTTT.

This rearrangement joins TRBV2 to TRBJ2-7; 7 bases map to TRBD1. V was clipped by 6 bases and J by 3 bases; unmatched bases: 2. There are 12 residues in the CDR3. The germline CDR1 and CDR2 sequences are SNHLY and FYNNEI. The CDR3 region has the DNA TGTGCCAGCAGGGCAGGGGGCTACGAGCAGTACTTC. Translated, it gives CASRAGGYEQYF.

The J gene is TRBJ1-3, the V gene TRBV2, with no clear D. Trimming pared 4 bases from V and 0 bases from J, leaving 10 bases between. The CDR3 has 15 residues. CDR1 is SNHLY and CDR2 is FYNNEI in the germline V gene. DNA for the CDR3: TGTGCCAGCAGTGTGGGCGGCTACTCTGGAAACACCATATATTTT. Amino acids: CASSVGGYSGNTIYF.

The genes are TRBV19 and TRBJ2-2, with TRBD2 identical over 9 bases. The CDR3 runs to 16 residues. V was pared by 5 bases and J by 3 bases, with 7 bases of the junction left unmatched. Germline-derived CDR1 and CDR2 are LNHDA and SQIVND (reference sequence). CDR3 nucleotides: TGTGCCAGTAGTTCAGGCGGGAGGGCCCACACCGGGGAGCTGTTTTTT. Translation gives CASSSGGRAHTGELFF.

The chain has TRBV28 and TRBJ2-1, with 16 bases fitting TRBD2. Germline V gene sequence: CDR1 MDHEN, CDR2 SYDVKM. The CDR3 totals 15 residues. V lost 7 bases and J lost 9; bases outside the gene matches: 6. This CDR3 is CASIAGTSGRGEQFF. CDR3 DNA: TGTGCCAGCATCGCAGGGACTAGCGGGAGGGGTGAGCAGTTCTTC.

This rearrangement joins TRBV5-4 to TRBJ2-1; maybe TRBD2 (6 bases). This CDR3 has 13 amino acids. Germline loops: CDR1 SGHNT, CDR2 YYREEE (reference sequence). V was cut by 6 bases and J by 6 bases, with 13 bases left in between. This CDR3 reads CASTLWRGNEQFF. Written as DNA, the CDR3 is TGTGCCAGCACCCTCTGGCGGGGCAATGAGCAGTTCTTC. The full variable domain, completed using reference TRBV5-4 and TRBJ2-1, is ETGVTQSPTHLIKTRGQQVTLRCSSQSGHNTVSWYQQALGQGPQFIFQYYREEENGRGNFPPRFSGLQFPNYSSELNVNALELDDSALYLCASTLWRGNEQFFGPGTRLTVL.

The chain has TRBV7-9 and TRBJ2-6; D is possibly TRBD1 or TRBD2 (5 bases each). With 2 bases removed from V and 0 bases from J, the gap between germline ends came to 17 bases. CDR1 is SEHNR and CDR2 is FQNEAQ in the germline V gene (reference sequence). This CDR3 has 19 amino acids. The CDR3 nucleotides read TGTGCCAGCAGCTTATCCTCCGGGGCCACAATCTCTGGGGCCAACGTCCTGACTTTC. Protein product: CASSLSSGATISGANVLTF.

The V gene is TRBV5-1, the J gene TRBJ2-4, with 7 bases that match TRBD1. This CDR3 contains 14 residues. CDR1 and CDR2 from the germline V gene are SGHRS and YFSETQ. J gave up 5 bases and V 5 bases, and 7 bases lay outside the gene matches. The CDR3, as DNA: TGCGCCAGCAGGCCAGGGGGAAGGCAAAACATTCAGTACTTC. It encodes CASRPGGRQNIQYF.

This clone occurred once. The gene calls are TRBV19 and TRBJ2-3; 7 bases fit TRBD2. CDR3 length: 17 residues. Germline CDR1 and CDR2: LNHDA and SQIVND (reference sequence). J gave up 2 bases and V 3 bases, and 11 bases lay outside the gene matches. The DNA of the CDR3 is TGTGCCAGTAGTATGGGGGTAGGGACTATGAACACAGATACGCAGTATTTT. This encodes CASSMGVGTMNTDTQYF.

The chain carries TRBV11-2 and TRBJ1-4; TRBD1 matches 10 bases. The V gene end was trimmed by 5 bases and the J gene end by 6 bases; junction bases not matched to a gene: 0. This CDR3 has 13 amino acids. The V gene's germline CDR1 is SGHAT and CDR2 FQNNGV. The CDR3 bases are TGTGCCAGCAGCGGGACAGGGGATGAAAAACTGTTTTTT. The encoded protein is CASSGTGDEKLFF.

The chain carries TRBV20-1 and TRBJ2-1; D remains ambiguous. The CDR3 consists of 11 residues. Germline values: CDR1 DFQATT, CDR2 SNEGSKA (reference sequence). V lost 6 bases and J lost 7, with 10 bases in between. The CDR3 loop reads CSAPWVNEQFF. As DNA, the CDR3 is TGCAGTGCGCCCTGGGTGAATGAGCAGTTCTTC.

For the CDR3, the DNA is TGTGCCAGGGGACAGTATAGCAATCAGCCCCAGCATTTT. It encodes CARGQYSNQPQHF. The rearrangement joins TRBV7-3 to TRBJ1-5; 7 bases are a match to TRBD1. With 9 bases clipped from V and 0 bases from J, the junction kept 2 bases outside the gene matches. The CDR3 runs to 13 residues. Looked up from germline, CDR1 is SGHTA and CDR2 is FQGTGA.

This chain's CDR3 is CASPDRGRDYGYTF. For the CDR3, the DNA is TGCGCCAGCCCCGACAGGGGGCGTGACTATGGCTACACCTTC. The genes are TRBV10-1 and TRBJ1-2, with 10 bases that match TRBD1. The V gene's germline CDR1 is WNHNN and CDR2 SYGVQD (reference sequence). V lost 8 bases to trimming and J lost 3 bases; unmatched junction nucleotides: 6. This CDR3 comprises 14 residues.